This TCR beta chain is drawn from a study of response to subunit inactivated influenza vaccine. V lost 6 bases to trimming and J lost 1 base, with 10 bases between them. This CDR3 has 13 residues. Germline V lookup: CDR1 DFQATT, CDR2 SNEGSKA (reference sequence). Whole-study results and caveats: It was the authors' suggestion that each seasonal influenza vaccination recruits few new T cells.

TCRdb re-called the RT-PCR reads with MiXCR, one entry per CDR3 protein. The table records some 480,000 distinct CDR3 sequences, around 9.9% of them present only once. Worth noting for this clonotype: No antigen is known for it.

The starting material was PBMCs from blood, obtained 45 days after vaccination. The receptor was derived from a man aged 45-65 years who received an inactivated influenza vaccine. The chain has TRBV20-1 and TRBJ2-4; TRBD1 is a possible D gene (6 bases). CDR3 bases: TGCAGTGCCCCAGGGGTGGCCAAAAACATTCAGTACTTC. This codes for CSAPGVAKNIQYF.